These T cell receptor beta chains were read from a single sample in a study of CD8 T cells in Susac syndrome. Using its own MiXCR run on the immunoSEQ multiplex PCR reads, TCRdb lists one record per CDR3 protein. The sample lists 150,000 to 160,000 distinct CDR3 sequences; roughly 96% were seen once. The material sequenced was CD8+ T cells from PBMCs. All receptors come from a human donor with multiple sclerosis. Each CDR3 is given with its conserved first and last residue. A D gene is named only where the DNA matches it firmly. A clone size is listed for some rows: how often the clone was seen (once, few, many), or a class if it is expanded.

d_gene: TRBD2; j_gene: TRBJ2-5; len: 16; v_gene: TRBV12-3/TRBV12-4; abundance: .; CDR3nt: TGTGCCAGCAGCCCAAACCGGGGGGGCCATCAAGAGACCCAGTACTTC; CDR3aa: CASSPNRGGHQETQYF
d_gene: .; j_gene: TRBJ2-3; len: 14; v_gene: TRBV12-5; abundance: .; CDR3nt: TGTGCTAGTGGTTTGGCTCCCCGGGGAGATACGCAGTATTTT; CDR3aa: CASGLAPRGDTQYF
d_gene: TRBD1; j_gene: TRBJ1-2; len: 12; v_gene: TRBV29-1; abundance: .; CDR3nt: TGCAGCGACGACAGGGGGAACTATGGCTACACCTTC; CDR3aa: CSDDRGNYGYTF
d_gene: TRBD2; j_gene: TRBJ2-1; len: 16; v_gene: TRBV5-1; abundance: once; CDR3nt: TGCGCCAGCAGCCCCCGGTGGAGCGGGGGCTACAATGAGCAGTTCTTC; CDR3aa: CASSPRWSGGYNEQFF
d_gene: TRBD1; j_gene: TRBJ1-2; len: 19; v_gene: TRBV20-1; abundance: .; CDR3nt: TGCAGTGCTAGGGGTTTGCTCTGGACAGGGGACGATCCTAACTATGGCTACACCTTC; CDR3aa: CSARGLLWTGDDPNYGYTF
d_gene: TRBD1; j_gene: TRBJ1-3; len: 17; v_gene: TRBV9; abundance: .; CDR3nt: TGTGCCAGCAGCTTCAGACAGGGGGCTTCACTTGGAAACACCATATATTTT; CDR3aa: CASSFRQGASLGNTIYF
d_gene: .; j_gene: TRBJ2-3; len: 16; v_gene: TRBV7-9; abundance: .; CDR3nt: TGTGCCAGCAGCTTAACAGTGACAGAATCCACAGATACGCAGTATTTT; CDR3aa: CASSLTVTESTDTQYF
d_gene: TRBD2; j_gene: TRBJ2-7; len: 14; v_gene: TRBV20-1; abundance: .; CDR3nt: TGCAGTGCTAGAGGGGGGGGGAGAACCTACGAGCAGTACTTC; CDR3aa: CSARGGGRTYEQYF
d_gene: TRBD2; j_gene: TRBJ2-3; len: 19; v_gene: TRBV7-9; abundance: once; CDR3nt: TGTGCCAGCAGCCTGGGGACTAGCGGGGCCGAAGTTTCCACAGATACGCAGTATTTT; CDR3aa: CASSLGTSGAEVSTDTQYF
d_gene: .; j_gene: TRBJ2-5; len: 18; v_gene: TRBV7-9; abundance: .; CDR3nt: TGTGCCAGCAGCTTAATCCTAAGGACGGGGGGCACAGAAGAGACCCAGTACTTC; CDR3aa: CASSLILRTGGTEETQYF
d_gene: .; j_gene: TRBJ2-1; len: 14; v_gene: TRBV29-1; abundance: .; CDR3nt: TGCAGCGTGAAAGACGCAAACTCCTACAATGAGCAGTTCTTC; CDR3aa: CSVKDANSYNEQFF
d_gene: TRBD2; j_gene: TRBJ2-3; len: 14; v_gene: TRBV30; abundance: .; CDR3nt: TGTGCCTGGGGGGGGGACCAGAGCACAGATACGCAGTATTTT; CDR3aa: CAWGGDQSTDTQYF
d_gene: TRBD1; j_gene: TRBJ1-1; len: 15; v_gene: TRBV5-1; abundance: .; CDR3nt: TGCGCCAGCAGCGAGACACAGGGGACGAACACTGAAGCTTTCTTT; CDR3aa: CASSETQGTNTEAFF
d_gene: TRBD1; j_gene: TRBJ1-5; len: 15; v_gene: TRBV9; abundance: .; CDR3nt: TGTGCCAGCAGCCCCGGGACAGGGTGGAATCAGCCCCAGCATTTT; CDR3aa: CASSPGTGWNQPQHF
d_gene: .; j_gene: TRBJ2-2; len: 17; v_gene: TRBV7-8; abundance: .; CDR3nt: TGTGCCAGCAGCGTTTGGGATGCTCCGACGAACACCGGGGAGCTGTTTTTT; CDR3aa: CASSVWDAPTNTGELFF
d_gene: .; j_gene: TRBJ2-1; len: 15; v_gene: TRBV5-1; abundance: .; CDR3nt: TGCGCCAGCAGCAGGCGGCAGAGCTCCTACAATGAGCAGTTCTTC; CDR3aa: CASSRRQSSYNEQFF
d_gene: .; j_gene: TRBJ2-1; len: 11; v_gene: TRBV30; abundance: .; CDR3nt: TGTGCCTGGAGTATGGGCAATGAGCAGTTCTTC; CDR3aa: CAWSMGNEQFF
d_gene: TRBD1; j_gene: TRBJ1-1; len: 15; v_gene: TRBV7-9; abundance: .; CDR3nt: TGTGCCAGCAGCCCTCGGACAGGCTGGGGCACTGAAGCTTTCTTT; CDR3aa: CASSPRTGWGTEAFF
d_gene: .; j_gene: TRBJ2-5; len: 13; v_gene: TRBV5-6; abundance: few; CDR3nt: TGTGCCAGCAGCTTGAACAAGCAAGAGACCCAGTACTTC; CDR3aa: CASSLNKQETQYF
d_gene: .; j_gene: TRBJ2-1; len: 15; v_gene: TRBV2; abundance: .; CDR3nt: TGTGCCAGCCAGCCCGTAGGACTGTCCTACAATGAGCAGTTCTTC; CDR3aa: CASQPVGLSYNEQFF
d_gene: .; j_gene: TRBJ2-1; len: 15; v_gene: TRBV4-1; abundance: .; CDR3nt: TGCGCCAGCAGCCAAGATCCACTAGGAGTGAAGGAGCAGTTCTTC; CDR3aa: CASSQDPLGVKEQFF
d_gene: .; j_gene: TRBJ2-7; len: 13; v_gene: TRBV20-1; abundance: .; CDR3nt: TGCAGTGCTAGAGCATGGGACCCCTACGAGCAGTACTTC; CDR3aa: CSARAWDPYEQYF
d_gene: TRBD1; j_gene: TRBJ2-3; len: 16; v_gene: TRBV4-1; abundance: .; CDR3nt: TGCGCCAGCAGCCAAACACCGGGACAGAGCACAGATACGCAGTATTTT; CDR3aa: CASSQTPGQSTDTQYF
d_gene: .; j_gene: TRBJ2-1; len: 12; v_gene: TRBV7-9; abundance: .; CDR3nt: TGTGCCAGCAGCCTCAGTTTTCATGAGCAGTTCTTC; CDR3aa: CASSLSFHEQFF
d_gene: .; j_gene: TRBJ1-3; len: 15; v_gene: TRBV29-1; abundance: .; CDR3nt: TGCAGCGTTTACAGGTCTAACTACTCTGGAAACACCATATATTTT; CDR3aa: CSVYRSNYSGNTIYF
d_gene: .; j_gene: TRBJ1-5; len: 14; v_gene: TRBV30; abundance: .; CDR3nt: TGTGCCTGGAGAGTGACCGGTAGCAATCAGCCCCAGCATTTT; CDR3aa: CAWRVTGSNQPQHF
d_gene: .; j_gene: TRBJ2-7; len: 15; v_gene: TRBV11-3; abundance: .; CDR3nt: TGTGCCAGCAGTCTTAGATCCCCAACCCCAGACGAGCAGTACTTC; CDR3aa: CASSLRSPTPDEQYF
d_gene: TRBD2; j_gene: TRBJ2-3; len: 16; v_gene: TRBV2; abundance: .; CDR3nt: TGTGCCAGCAGTGAAACGCGGGGGGGCCAGGCAGATACGCAGTATTTT; CDR3aa: CASSETRGGQADTQYF
d_gene: TRBD1; j_gene: TRBJ1-3; len: 16; v_gene: TRBV29-1; abundance: .; CDR3nt: TGCAGCGTTGAAGTCCCCGCCGACAGGGCTGGAAACACCATATATTTT; CDR3aa: CSVEVPADRAGNTIYF
d_gene: .; j_gene: TRBJ2-7; len: 13; v_gene: TRBV27; abundance: .; CDR3nt: TGTGCCAGCAGTCCCTTAGGGATCTACGAGCAGTACTTC; CDR3aa: CASSPLGIYEQYF
d_gene: .; j_gene: TRBJ1-4; len: 14; v_gene: TRBV12-3/TRBV12-4; abundance: .; CDR3nt: TGTGCCAGCAGTTTAACCAGGGGAGATGAAAAACTGTTTTTT; CDR3aa: CASSLTRGDEKLFF
d_gene: TRBD2; j_gene: TRBJ2-5; len: 14; v_gene: TRBV12-3/TRBV12-4; abundance: .; CDR3nt: TGTGCCAGCAGTACTAGCGCCGACGGAGGGGCCCAGTACTTC; CDR3aa: CASSTSADGGAQYF
d_gene: .; j_gene: TRBJ1-1; len: 13; v_gene: TRBV7-9; abundance: .; CDR3nt: TGTGCCAGCAGCTTAGAAAGGGGAACTGAAGCTTTCTTT; CDR3aa: CASSLERGTEAFF
d_gene: TRBD1; j_gene: TRBJ1-1; len: 15; v_gene: TRBV19; abundance: .; CDR3nt: TGTGCCAGTAGTGCGCCAGGGGGCCCGAACACTGAAGCTTTCTTT; CDR3aa: CASSAPGGPNTEAFF
d_gene: .; j_gene: TRBJ2-1; len: 15; v_gene: TRBV3-1; abundance: .; CDR3nt: TGTGCCAGCAGCCCGATAGGCGGCTCCTACAATGAGCAGTTCTTC; CDR3aa: CASSPIGGSYNEQFF
d_gene: .; j_gene: TRBJ2-1; len: 13; v_gene: TRBV20-1; abundance: .; CDR3nt: TGCAGTGCGGGGACTGGCTTTTACAATGAGCAGTTCTTC; CDR3aa: CSAGTGFYNEQFF
d_gene: TRBD2; j_gene: TRBJ2-1; len: 15; v_gene: TRBV5-4; abundance: .; CDR3nt: TGTGCCAGCAGCTTGGCTAGCGGGGACTACAATGAGCAGTTCTTC; CDR3aa: CASSLASGDYNEQFF
d_gene: .; j_gene: TRBJ2-5; len: 14; v_gene: TRBV9; abundance: .; CDR3nt: TGTGCCAGCAGCGAAGGGGCAATCCAAGAGACCCAGTACTTC; CDR3aa: CASSEGAIQETQYF
d_gene: .; j_gene: TRBJ1-2; len: 11; v_gene: TRBV6-6; abundance: few; CDR3nt: TGTGCCAGCAGCCAAGGTCCTGGCTACACCTTC; CDR3aa: CASSQGPGYTF
d_gene: .; j_gene: TRBJ1-1; len: 11; v_gene: TRBV30; abundance: once; CDR3nt: TGTGCCTGGAGTGGCGGGGGTGAAGCTTTCTTT; CDR3aa: CAWSGGGEAFF
d_gene: .; j_gene: TRBJ2-5; len: 11; v_gene: TRBV20-1; abundance: .; CDR3nt: TGCAGTGCTAGGAGCGAAGAGACCCAGTACTTC; CDR3aa: CSARSEETQYF
d_gene: .; j_gene: TRBJ1-1; len: 15; v_gene: TRBV4-1; abundance: once; CDR3nt: TGCGCCAGCAGCCAAGGTCTGGACAGGAACACTGAAGCTTTCTTT; CDR3aa: CASSQGLDRNTEAFF
d_gene: .; j_gene: TRBJ1-2; len: 15; v_gene: TRBV7-9; abundance: .; CDR3nt: TGTGCCAGCAGCCCCTCGGACGACGGGATCTATGGCTACACCTTC; CDR3aa: CASSPSDDGIYGYTF